The clone carrying this T cell receptor (beta chain) was found a few times. The sample comes from a study of blood T cell repertoires in COVID-19. For the study at large: The analysed material was cDNA or gDNA that came from T cells, B-cell-depleted T cells, or PBMCs.

The repertoire was sequenced with immunoSEQ multiplex PCR; TCRdb's copy has only in-frame clones and lacks some. Among around 42,000 clones listed, 88% were seen once. The receptor comes from a human donor in a cohort sampled during active COVID-19. The sequenced sample consisted of peripheral blood.

The CDR3 DNA sequence: TGTGCCAGCAGCTTCCGGACAGGGGCCGAGCAGTACTTC. It translates to CASSFRTGAEQYF. The chain is built from TRBV5-5 and TRBJ2-7; the match to TRBD1 covers 9 bases. CDR1 and CDR2 (germline): SGHKS, YYEKEE (reference sequence). V lost 2 bases and J lost 6; bases outside the gene matches: 3. CDR3 length equals 13 residues.